Reported below is one TCR beta chain. Antigen unknown. This CDR3 is built from 14 residues. A CD45RO-CCR7+CD27+CD95- phenotype identified naive CD8+ T cells. The study made its TRB cDNA libraries by 5' RACE, adding UMI labels. Each CDR3 protein gets one entry in TCRdb, which reprocessed the 5' RACE reads and gives no DNA. The sample's table shows approximately 100,000 distinct CDR3 sequences. This entry belongs to a study of CXCR3-negative and CXCR3-positive naive CD8 T cells. Whole-study results and caveats: Naive cells used TRBV-TRBJ genes in much the same way whether CXCR3-negative or CXCR3-positive; memory cells did not. The majority of assays used fresh PBMCs, and CXCR3 expression partially decreased after cryopreservation. Compared with CXCR3-negative naive cells, CXCR3-positive naive cells showed more hydrophobic TRB CDR3s.

The chain carries TRBV12-3 or TRBV12-4 and TRBJ2-7; TCRdb gives TRBD1 as the D gene, but with no DNA this cannot be confirmed. The TCR was taken from a human donor in good health. Some clones in this sample may be carry-over from other donors' samples. Sequenced material: naive CXCR3+ CD8+ T cells from blood. Stated subset: CD45RO-CCR7+CD27+CD95- naive CD8+ T cells expressing CXCR3 (TNR3+). CDR3 loop: CASSLRTDNYEQYF.